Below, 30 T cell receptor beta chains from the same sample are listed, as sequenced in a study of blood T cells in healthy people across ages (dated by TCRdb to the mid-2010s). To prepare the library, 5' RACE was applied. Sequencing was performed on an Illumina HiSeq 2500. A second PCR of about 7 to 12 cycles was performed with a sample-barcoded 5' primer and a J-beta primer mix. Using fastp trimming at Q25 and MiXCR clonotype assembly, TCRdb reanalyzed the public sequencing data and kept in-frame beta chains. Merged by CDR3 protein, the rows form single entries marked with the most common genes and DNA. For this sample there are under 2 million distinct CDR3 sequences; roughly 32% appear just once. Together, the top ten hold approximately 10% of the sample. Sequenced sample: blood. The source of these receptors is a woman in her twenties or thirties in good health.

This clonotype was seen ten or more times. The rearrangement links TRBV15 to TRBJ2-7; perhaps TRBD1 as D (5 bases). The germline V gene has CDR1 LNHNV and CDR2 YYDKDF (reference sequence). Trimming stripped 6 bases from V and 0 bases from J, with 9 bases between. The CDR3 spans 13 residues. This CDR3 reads CATRQDSSYEQYF. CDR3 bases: TGTGCCACCAGGCAAGACAGCTCCTACGAGCAGTACTTC. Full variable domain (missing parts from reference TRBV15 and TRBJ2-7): DAMVIQNPRYQVTQFGKPVTLSCSQTLNHNVMYWYQQKSSQAPKLLFHYYDKDFNNEADTPDNFQSRRPNTSFCFLDIRSPGLGDTAMYLCATRQDSSYEQYFGPGTRLTVT.

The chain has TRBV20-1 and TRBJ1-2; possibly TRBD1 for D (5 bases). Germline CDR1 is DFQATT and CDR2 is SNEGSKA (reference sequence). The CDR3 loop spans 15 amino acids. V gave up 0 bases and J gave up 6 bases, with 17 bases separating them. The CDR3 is CSARENGGGRDGYTF. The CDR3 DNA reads TGCAGTGCTAGAGAGAACGGCGGGGGTCGGGATGGCTACACCTTC.

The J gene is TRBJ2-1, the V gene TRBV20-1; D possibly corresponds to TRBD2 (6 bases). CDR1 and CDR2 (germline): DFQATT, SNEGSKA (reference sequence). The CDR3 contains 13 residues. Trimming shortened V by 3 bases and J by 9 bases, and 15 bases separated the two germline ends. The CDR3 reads CSARPTSLAEQFF. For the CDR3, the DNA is TGCAGTGCTAGGCCGACTAGTCTGGCTGAGCAGTTCTTC.

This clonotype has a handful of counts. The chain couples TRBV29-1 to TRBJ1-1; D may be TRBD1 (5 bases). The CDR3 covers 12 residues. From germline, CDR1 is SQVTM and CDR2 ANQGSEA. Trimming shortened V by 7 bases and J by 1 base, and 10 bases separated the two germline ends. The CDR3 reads CSGNTGNTEAFF. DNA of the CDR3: TGCAGCGGTAATACAGGGAACACTGAAGCTTTCTTT.

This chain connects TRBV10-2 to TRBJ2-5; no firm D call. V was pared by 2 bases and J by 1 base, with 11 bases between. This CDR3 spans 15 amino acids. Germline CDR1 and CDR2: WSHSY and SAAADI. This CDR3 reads CASSEVETLQETQYF. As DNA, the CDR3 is TGCGCCAGCAGTGAGGTGGAGACCCTCCAAGAGACCCAGTACTTC.

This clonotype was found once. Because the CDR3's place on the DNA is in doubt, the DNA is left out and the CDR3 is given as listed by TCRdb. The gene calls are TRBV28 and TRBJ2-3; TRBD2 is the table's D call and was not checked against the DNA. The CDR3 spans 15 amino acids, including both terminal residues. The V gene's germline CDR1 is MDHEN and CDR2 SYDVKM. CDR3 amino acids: CASSTSGPRVNTQYF.

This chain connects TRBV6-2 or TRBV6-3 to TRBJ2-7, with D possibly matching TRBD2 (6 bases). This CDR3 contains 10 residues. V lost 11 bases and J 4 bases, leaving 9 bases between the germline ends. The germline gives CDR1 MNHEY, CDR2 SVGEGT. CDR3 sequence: CAGGIYEQYF. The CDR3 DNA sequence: TGTGCCGGGGGGATTTACGAGCAGTACTTC.

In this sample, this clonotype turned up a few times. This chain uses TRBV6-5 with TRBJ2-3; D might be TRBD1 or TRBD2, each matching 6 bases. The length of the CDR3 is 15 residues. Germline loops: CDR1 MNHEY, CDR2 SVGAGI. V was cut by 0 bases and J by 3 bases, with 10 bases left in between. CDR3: CASSYSGGLTDTQYF. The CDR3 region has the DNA TGTGCCAGCAGTTACTCGGGGGGCCTTACAGATACGCAGTATTTT.

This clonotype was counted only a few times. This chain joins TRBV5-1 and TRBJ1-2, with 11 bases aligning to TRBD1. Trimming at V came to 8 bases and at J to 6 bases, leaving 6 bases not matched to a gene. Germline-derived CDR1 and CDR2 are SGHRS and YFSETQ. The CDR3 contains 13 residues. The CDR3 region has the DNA TGCGCCAGTGGACAGGGGGCAACGGATGGCTACACCTTC. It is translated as CASGQGATDGYTF.

In DNA, the CDR3 is TGTGCCAGCGAGGGTCCGGGGTCAGATACGCAGTATTTT. Protein: CASEGPGSDTQYF. The gene calls are TRBV7-8 and TRBJ2-3, with a possible D match to TRBD2 (5 bases). The CDR3 is made up of 13 amino acids. V was cut by 8 bases and J by 4 bases, with 13 bases left in between. The germline gives CDR1 SGHVS, CDR2 FQNEAQ.

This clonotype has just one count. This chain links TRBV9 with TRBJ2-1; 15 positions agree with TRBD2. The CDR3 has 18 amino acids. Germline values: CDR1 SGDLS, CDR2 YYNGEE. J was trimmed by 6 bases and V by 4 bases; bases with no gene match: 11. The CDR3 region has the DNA TGTGCCAGCAGCCAAAAAGGACTAGCGGGGGGGCCGGGCAATGAGCAGTTCTTC. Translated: CASSQKGLAGGPGNEQFF.

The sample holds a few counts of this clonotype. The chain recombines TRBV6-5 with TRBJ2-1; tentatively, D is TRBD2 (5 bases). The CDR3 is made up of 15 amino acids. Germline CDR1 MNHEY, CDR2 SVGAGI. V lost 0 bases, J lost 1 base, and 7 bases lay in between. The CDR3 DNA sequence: TGTGCCAGCAGTTACTCGCCGGGATCCTACAATGAGCAGTTCTTC. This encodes CASSYSPGSYNEQFF.

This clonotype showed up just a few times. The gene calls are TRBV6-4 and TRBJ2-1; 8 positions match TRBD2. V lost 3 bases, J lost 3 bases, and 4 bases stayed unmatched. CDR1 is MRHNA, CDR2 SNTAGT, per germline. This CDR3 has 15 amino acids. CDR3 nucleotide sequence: TGTGCCAGCAGTGATACTAGCGGCCACTACAATGAGCAGTTCTTC. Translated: CASSDTSGHYNEQFF.

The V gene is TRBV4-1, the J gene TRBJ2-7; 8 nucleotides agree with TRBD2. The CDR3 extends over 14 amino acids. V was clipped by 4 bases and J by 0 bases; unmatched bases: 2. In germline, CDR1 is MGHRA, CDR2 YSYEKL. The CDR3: CASSRGTSSYEQYF. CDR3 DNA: TGCGCCAGCAGCCGCGGGACTAGCTCCTACGAGCAGTACTTC.

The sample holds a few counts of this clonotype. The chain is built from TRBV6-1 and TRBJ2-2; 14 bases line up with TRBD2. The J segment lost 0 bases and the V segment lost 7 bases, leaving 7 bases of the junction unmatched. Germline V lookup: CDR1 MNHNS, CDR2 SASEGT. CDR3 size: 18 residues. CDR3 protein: CASKSGTSGSTNTGELFF. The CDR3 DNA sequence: TGTGCCAGCAAAAGCGGGACTAGCGGGAGTACGAACACCGGGGAGCTGTTTTTT.

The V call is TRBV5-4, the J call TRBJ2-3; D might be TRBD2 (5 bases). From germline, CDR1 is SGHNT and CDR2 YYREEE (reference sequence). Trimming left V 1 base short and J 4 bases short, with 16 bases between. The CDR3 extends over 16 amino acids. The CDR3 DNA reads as TGTGCCAGCAGCTTGCGGAGACTATCTAACGCAGATACGCAGTATTTT. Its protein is CASSLRRLSNADTQYF.

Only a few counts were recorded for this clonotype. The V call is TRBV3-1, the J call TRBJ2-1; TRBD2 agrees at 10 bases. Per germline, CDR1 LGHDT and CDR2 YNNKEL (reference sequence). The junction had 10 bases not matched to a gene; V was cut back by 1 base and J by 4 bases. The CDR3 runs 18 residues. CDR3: CASSQVPHGTSAYNEQFF. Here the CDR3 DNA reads TGTGCCAGCAGCCAAGTCCCACACGGGACTAGCGCGTACAATGAGCAGTTCTTC.

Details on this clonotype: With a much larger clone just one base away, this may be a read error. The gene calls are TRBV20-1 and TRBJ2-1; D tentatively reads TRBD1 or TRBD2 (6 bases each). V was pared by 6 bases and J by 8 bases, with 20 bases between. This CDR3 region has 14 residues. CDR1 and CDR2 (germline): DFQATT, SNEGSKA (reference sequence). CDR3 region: CSARPRGVCHEQFF. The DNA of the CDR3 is TGCAGTGCCCGCCCGAGGGGGGTCTGCCATGAGCAGTTCTTC.

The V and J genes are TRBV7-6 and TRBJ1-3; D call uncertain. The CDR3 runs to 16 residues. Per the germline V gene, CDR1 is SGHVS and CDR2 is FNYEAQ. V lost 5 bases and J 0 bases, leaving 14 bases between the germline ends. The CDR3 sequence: CASSPLRRTSGNTIYF. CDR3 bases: TGTGCCAGCAGCCCCCTTCGGCGAACCTCTGGAAACACCATATATTTT.

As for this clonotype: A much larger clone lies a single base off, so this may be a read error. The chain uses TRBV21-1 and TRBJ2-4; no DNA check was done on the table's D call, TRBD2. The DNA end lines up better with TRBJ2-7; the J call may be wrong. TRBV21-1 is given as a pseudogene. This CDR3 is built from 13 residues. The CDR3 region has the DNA TGTGCCAGCAAACTAGCGGGAGTCTACGAGCAGTACTTC. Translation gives CASKLAGVYEQYF.

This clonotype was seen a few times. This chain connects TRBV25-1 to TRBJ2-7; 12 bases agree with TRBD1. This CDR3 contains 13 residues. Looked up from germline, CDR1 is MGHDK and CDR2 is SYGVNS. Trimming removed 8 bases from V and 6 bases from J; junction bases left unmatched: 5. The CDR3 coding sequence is TGTGCCAGCCGGAGGGGACAGGGGGCCGAGCAGTACTTC. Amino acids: CASRRGQGAEQYF.

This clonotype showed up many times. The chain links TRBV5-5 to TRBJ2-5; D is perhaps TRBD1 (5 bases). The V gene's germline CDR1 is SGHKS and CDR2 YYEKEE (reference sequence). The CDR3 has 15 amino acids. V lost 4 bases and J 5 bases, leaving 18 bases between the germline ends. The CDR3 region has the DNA TGTGCCAGCAGCCCCTCGGGTTGGGGCATGGAGACCCAGTACTTC. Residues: CASSPSGWGMETQYF.

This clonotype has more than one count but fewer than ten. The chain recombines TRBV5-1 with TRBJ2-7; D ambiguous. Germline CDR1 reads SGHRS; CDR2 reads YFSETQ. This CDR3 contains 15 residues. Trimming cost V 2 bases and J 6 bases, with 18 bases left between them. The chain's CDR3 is CASSFEFAKASEQYF. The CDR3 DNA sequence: TGCGCCAGCAGCTTTGAGTTCGCCAAAGCCTCCGAGCAGTACTTC. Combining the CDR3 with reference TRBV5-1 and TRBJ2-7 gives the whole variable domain KAGVTQTPRYLIKTRGQQVTLSCSPISGHRSVSWYQQTPGQGLQFLFEYFSETQRNKGNFPGRFSGRQFSNSRSEMNVSTLELGDSALYLCASSFEFAKASEQYFGPGTRLTVT.

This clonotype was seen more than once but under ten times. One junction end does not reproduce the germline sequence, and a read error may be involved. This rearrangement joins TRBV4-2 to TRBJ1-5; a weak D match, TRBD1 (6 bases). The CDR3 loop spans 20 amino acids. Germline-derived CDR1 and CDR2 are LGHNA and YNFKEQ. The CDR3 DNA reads TGTACCAGCAGCCCGGTCGGGTCCGGGGGCAAGTTTGGTAGCAATCAGCCCCAGCATTTT. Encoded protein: CTSSPVGSGGKFGSNQPQHF.

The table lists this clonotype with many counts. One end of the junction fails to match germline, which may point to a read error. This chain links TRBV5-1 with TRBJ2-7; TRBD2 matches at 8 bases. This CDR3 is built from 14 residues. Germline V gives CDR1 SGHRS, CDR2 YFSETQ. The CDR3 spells CASSSTSGLYEQYF. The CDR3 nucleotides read TGTGCCAGCAGCTCTACTAGCGGACTCTACGAGCAGTACTTC.

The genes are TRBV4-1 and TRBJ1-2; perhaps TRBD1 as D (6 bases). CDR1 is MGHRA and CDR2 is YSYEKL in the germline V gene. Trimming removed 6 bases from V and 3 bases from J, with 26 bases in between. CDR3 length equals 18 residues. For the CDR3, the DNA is TGCGCCAGCAGTCCCAGGGTCCCAAGGGGGAACTTTTACTATGGCTACACCTTC. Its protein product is CASSPRVPRGNFYYGYTF.

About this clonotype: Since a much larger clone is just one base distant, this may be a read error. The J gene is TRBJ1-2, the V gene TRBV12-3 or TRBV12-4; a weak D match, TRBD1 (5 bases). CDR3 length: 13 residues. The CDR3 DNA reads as TGTGCCAGCAGTCCCCAGGGTTTCTATGGCAACACCTTC. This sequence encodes CASSPQGFYGNTF.

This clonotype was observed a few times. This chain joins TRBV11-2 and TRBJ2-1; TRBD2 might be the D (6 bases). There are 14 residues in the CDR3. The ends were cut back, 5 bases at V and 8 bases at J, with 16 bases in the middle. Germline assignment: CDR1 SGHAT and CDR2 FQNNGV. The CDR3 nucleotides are TGTGCCAGCAGCCTCGGGACTCCCCCTGATGAGCAGTTCTTC. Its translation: CASSLGTPPDEQFF.

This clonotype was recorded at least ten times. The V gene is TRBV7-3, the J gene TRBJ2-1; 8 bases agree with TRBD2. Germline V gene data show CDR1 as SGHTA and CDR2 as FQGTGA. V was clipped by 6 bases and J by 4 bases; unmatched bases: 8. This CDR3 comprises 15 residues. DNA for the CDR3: TGTGCCAGCAGTCCACAGCGGGAGAATTACAATGAGCAGTTCTTC. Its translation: CASSPQRENYNEQFF.

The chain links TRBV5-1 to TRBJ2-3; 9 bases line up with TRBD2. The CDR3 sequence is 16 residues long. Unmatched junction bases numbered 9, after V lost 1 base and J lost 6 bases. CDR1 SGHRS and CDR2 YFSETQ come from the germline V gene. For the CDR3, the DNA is TGCGCCAGCAGCTTGAACCCAGCGGGAGGCGCCGATACGCAGTATTTT. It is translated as CASSLNPAGGADTQYF.